This is a list of T cell receptor beta chains from one sample in a study of blood T cells in healthy people across ages. One entry per CDR3 protein results from TCRdb running MiXCR on the 5' RACE reads. The data contain about 780,000 distinct CDR3 sequences, about half of them seen just once; the ten biggest clones take up 18%. The sequencing input was blood. The receptors come from an elderly man in good health. The CDR3 runs from the conserved cysteine through the conserved F or W. Fields, in order: J gene, V gene, clone size, D gene, CDR3 protein, CDR3 DNA. D genes are given only for firm matches. Only part of the rows carry a size: once, few, many, or a class if the clone is expanded.

TRBJ2-1	TRBV29-1	few	TRBD1	CSATGDEQFF	TGCAGCGCTACAGGGGACGAGCAGTTCTTC
TRBJ1-6	TRBV2	-	-	CASRAGPSSYNSPLHF	TGTGCCAGCAGGGCGGGCCCGAGCTCCTATAATTCACCCCTCCACTTT
TRBJ2-2	TRBV11-3	few	-	CASSFARGWAANTGELFF	TGTGCCAGCAGCTTTGCTCGCGGGTGGGCTGCGAACACCGGGGAGCTGTTTTTT
TRBJ2-5	TRBV20-1	few	-	CSARVSGGETQYF	TGCAGTGCTAGAGTATCCGGGGGAGAGACCCAGTACTTC
TRBJ2-5	TRBV27	-	TRBD2	CASSASGTDMFVAGGSKETQYF	TGTGCCAGCAGTGCCTCCGGGACAGACATGTTCGTAGCGGGAGGGTCGAAAGAGACCCAGTACTTC
TRBJ2-6	TRBV7-9	many	-	CASSSQDSGANVLTF	TGTGCCAGCAGCTCCCAGGACTCTGGGGCCAACGTCCTGACTTTC
TRBJ2-1	TRBV5-1	-	TRBD2	CASSLQGTRHNEQFF	TGCGCCAGCAGCTTACAAGGGACTAGACACAATGAGCAGTTCTTC
TRBJ1-4	TRBV7-9	-	TRBD1	CASSPGQLEKLFF	TGTGCCAGCAGCCCGGGACAGCTTGAAAAACTGTTTTTT
TRBJ2-5	TRBV2	-	-	CASSDSGRGGRETQYF	TGTGCCAGCAGTGACTCAGGCAGGGGAGGGAGAGAGACCCAGTACTTC
TRBJ2-3	TRBV12-3/TRBV12-4	few	TRBD2	CASSSPTAGALGGTDTQYF	TGTGCCAGCAGTTCCCCCACAGCGGGAGCACTCGGGGGCACAGATACGCAGTATTTT
TRBJ2-5	TRBV20-1	few	-	CSASDPGQETQYF	TGCAGTGCTAGCGATCCGGGCCAAGAGACCCAGTACTTC
TRBJ2-1	TRBV7-2	-	TRBD2	CASSSVLAGVGQFF	TGTGCCAGCAGCTCCGTTCTAGCGGGTGTGGGGCAGTTCTTC
TRBJ2-1	TRBV29-1	many	TRBD2	CSVDSGRNEQFF	TGCAGCGTAGATAGCGGGAGAAATGAGCAGTTCTTC
TRBJ1-2	TRBV7-2	-	-	CASSFLRGSGYTF	TGTGCCAGCAGCTTCCTTCGGGGATCTGGCTACACCTTC
TRBJ1-5	TRBV4-2	-	-	CASSQDGDKNQPQHF	TGTGCCAGCAGCCAAGATGGGGACAAAAATCAGCCCCAGCATTTT
TRBJ2-7	TRBV28	-	-	CASSSRTPGDYEQYF	TGTGCCAGCAGTTCCCGGACACCCGGGGATTACGAGCAGTACTTC
TRBJ2-5	TRBV7-3	-	TRBD1	CASSPQGQASYDAQYF	TGTGCCAGCAGCCCTCAGGGACAGGCGAGCTACGATGCCCAGTACTTC
TRBJ2-7	TRBV12-3/TRBV12-4	-	-	CASSFGGRLEQYF	TGTGCCAGCAGTTTCGGGGGCCGTCTCGAGCAGTACTTC
TRBJ2-1	TRBV5-1	-	TRBD2	CASSPLGLAGGSEQFF	TGCGCCAGCAGCCCGCTCGGACTAGCGGGAGGATCTGAGCAGTTCTTC
TRBJ2-3	TRBV30	-	-	CAWSLAGAPDTQYF	TGTGCCTGGAGTTTGGCAGGGGCCCCAGATACGCAGTATTTT
TRBJ2-3	TRBV20-1	many	TRBD1	CSAYKQGIGADTQYF	TGCAGTGCTTATAAACAGGGGATCGGAGCAGATACGCAGTATTTT
TRBJ2-1	TRBV10-3	few	TRBD2	CAISFEREFYNEQFF	TGTGCCATCTCCTTTGAGCGGGAGTTCTACAATGAGCAGTTCTTC
TRBJ2-3	TRBV29-1	once	-	CSAVDATTDTQYF	TGCAGCGCCGTGGACGCGACCACAGATACGCAGTATTTT
TRBJ2-3	TRBV10-3	-	TRBD2	CAISESGGAPDTQYF	TGTGCCATCAGTGAGTCGGGAGGGGCCCCAGATACGCAGTATTTT
TRBJ2-7	TRBV12-3/TRBV12-4	-	-	CASSIPRDPPYEQYF	TGTGCCAGCAGTATACCCCGGGACCCACCCTACGAGCAGTACTTC
TRBJ2-7	TRBV5-1	-	TRBD1	CASANLRDSEQYF	TGCGCCAGCGCCAATCTCCGGGACAGCGAGCAGTACTTC
TRBJ2-5	TRBV5-1	-	TRBD1	CASGSGTGGRETQYF	TGCGCCAGCGGATCCGGGACAGGGGGACGAGAGACCCAGTACTTC
TRBJ2-6	TRBV4-3	once	-	CASSQEGRGPGANVLTF	TGCGCCAGCAGCCAAGAAGGAAGGGGCCCTGGGGCCAACGTCCTGACTTTC
TRBJ2-7	TRBV28	many	-	CASSLLAGADEQYF	TGTGCCAGCAGTTTATTGGCAGGGGCCGACGAGCAGTACTTC
TRBJ2-2	TRBV5-1	few	TRBD1	CASSLVSGGNTGELFF	TGCGCCAGCAGCTTGGTGTCAGGGGGCAACACCGGGGAGCTGTTTTTT
TRBJ1-2	TRBV5-1	few	-	CASSLDPGANYGYTF	TGCGCCAGCAGCTTGGACCCAGGAGCTAACTATGGCTACACCTTC
TRBJ2-1	TRBV2	-	TRBD2	CASSFTPTSGTRSEQFF	TGTGCCAGCAGTTTCACCCCCACTAGCGGGACACGGAGTGAGCAGTTCTTC
TRBJ1-4	TRBV2	-	-	CASKATNEKLFF	TGTGCCAGCAAAGCGACTAATGAAAAACTGTTTTTT
TRBJ2-1	TRBV3-1	-	TRBD2	CASSQTGTSGRGHNEQFF	TGTGCCAGCAGCCAAACCGGGACTAGCGGGAGGGGCCACAATGAGCAGTTCTTC
TRBJ1-2	TRBV14	-	-	CASSQRRGSVLIPSIGYTF	TGTGCCAGCAGCCAAAGGAGGGGCAGTGTCTTAATCCCATCGATTGGCTACACCTTC
TRBJ2-7	TRBV5-1	many	TRBD1	CASSLSGQGNEQYF	TGCGCCAGCAGCTTATCGGGACAGGGAAACGAGCAGTACTTC
TRBJ2-5	TRBV2	-	-	CASSERIASQETQYF	TGTGCCAGCAGTGAACGCATTGCCTCCCAAGAGACCCAGTACTTC
TRBJ2-7	TRBV11-2	few	-	CASSQDGDFSYEQYF	TGTGCCAGCAGCCAGGACGGGGACTTCTCCTACGAGCAGTACTTC
TRBJ1-6	TRBV20-1	-	TRBD1	CSAGQGDSSLHF	TGCAGTGCTGGACAGGGCGACTCTTCCCTCCACTTT
TRBJ2-7	TRBV10-3	-	TRBD1	CAISESSRGNAEQYF	TGTGCCATCAGTGAGTCTTCCAGGGGGAATGCTGAGCAGTACTTC
TRBJ2-1	TRBV4-1	-	TRBD2	CASRLVAGMNNEQFF	TGCGCCAGCAGACTCGTAGCGGGGATGAACAATGAGCAGTTCTTC
TRBJ2-6	TRBV7-2	few	TRBD1	CASSLGTGRWSGANVLTF	TGTGCCAGCAGCTTAGGGACAGGGAGATGGTCTGGGGCCAACGTCCTGACTTTC
TRBJ2-1	TRBV6-2/TRBV6-3	-	TRBD1	CASSDRVEQFF	TGTGCCAGCAGTGACAGGGTAGAGCAGTTCTTC
TRBJ2-7	TRBV5-1	-	TRBD2	CASSLGLAHYEQYF	TGCGCCAGCAGCTTGGGACTAGCTCATTACGAGCAGTACTTC
TRBJ2-3	TRBV29-1	few	TRBD2	CSVASGSTDTQYF	TGCAGCGTTGCTAGCGGAAGCACAGATACGCAGTATTTT
TRBJ2-7	TRBV6-2/TRBV6-3	many	TRBD1	CASSYPRSTGGGNEQYF	TGTGCCAGCAGTTACCCACGCTCGACAGGGGGTGGAAACGAGCAGTACTTC
TRBJ2-3	TRBV6-1	-	TRBD2	CASSAELAGGGDTQYF	TGTGCCAGCAGTGCAGAACTAGCGGGAGGCGGGGATACGCAGTATTTT